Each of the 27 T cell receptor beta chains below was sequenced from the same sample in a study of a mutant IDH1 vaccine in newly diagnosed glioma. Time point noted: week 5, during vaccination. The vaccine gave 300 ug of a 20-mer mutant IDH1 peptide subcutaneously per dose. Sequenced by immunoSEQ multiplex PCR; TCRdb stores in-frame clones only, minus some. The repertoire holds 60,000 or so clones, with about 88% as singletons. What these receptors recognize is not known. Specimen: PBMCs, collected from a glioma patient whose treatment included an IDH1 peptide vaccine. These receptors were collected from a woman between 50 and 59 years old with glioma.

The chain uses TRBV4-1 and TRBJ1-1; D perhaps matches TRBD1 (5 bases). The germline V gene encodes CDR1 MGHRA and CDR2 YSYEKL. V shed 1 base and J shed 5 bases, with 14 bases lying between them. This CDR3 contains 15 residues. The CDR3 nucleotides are TGCGCCAGCAGCCAAGTCCCAGGGCCGGGGACTGAAGCTTTCTTT. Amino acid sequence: CASSQVPGPGTEAFF.

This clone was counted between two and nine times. CDR3 sequence reads: CASIRNTEAFF. The CDR3 bases are TGTGCCAGCATCAGGAACACTGAAGCTTTCTTT. The rearrangement joins TRBV2 to TRBJ1-1, with D unclear. From germline, CDR1 is SNHLY and CDR2 FYNNEI. This CDR3 has 11 amino acids. The V end was cut by 7 bases, the J end by 1 base, with 4 bases between.

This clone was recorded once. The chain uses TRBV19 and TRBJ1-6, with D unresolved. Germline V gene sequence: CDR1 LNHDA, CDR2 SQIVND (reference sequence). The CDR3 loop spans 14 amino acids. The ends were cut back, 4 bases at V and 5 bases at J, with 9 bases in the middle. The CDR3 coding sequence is TGTGCCAGTAGTAGCCAGGCTGATAATTCACCCCTCCACTTT. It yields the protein CASSSQADNSPLHF.

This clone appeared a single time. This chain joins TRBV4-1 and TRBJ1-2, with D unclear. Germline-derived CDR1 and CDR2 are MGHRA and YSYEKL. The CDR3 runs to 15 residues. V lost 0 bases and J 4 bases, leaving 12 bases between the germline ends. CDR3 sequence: CASSQEGGSPYGYTF. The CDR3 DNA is TGCGCCAGCAGCCAAGAGGGAGGCTCTCCCTATGGCTACACCTTC.

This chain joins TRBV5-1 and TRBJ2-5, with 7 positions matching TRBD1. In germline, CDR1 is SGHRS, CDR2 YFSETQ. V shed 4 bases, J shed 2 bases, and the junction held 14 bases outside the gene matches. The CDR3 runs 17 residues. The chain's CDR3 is CASSVRYSGGYQETQYF. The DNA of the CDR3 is TGCGCCAGCAGCGTCCGCTATTCAGGGGGATATCAAGAGACCCAGTACTTC.

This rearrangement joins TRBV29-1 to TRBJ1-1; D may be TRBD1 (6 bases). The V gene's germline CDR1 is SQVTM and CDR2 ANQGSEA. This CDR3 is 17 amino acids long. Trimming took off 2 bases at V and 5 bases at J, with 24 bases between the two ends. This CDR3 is CSVESWQGTEGWTEAFF. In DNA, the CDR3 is TGCAGCGTTGAAAGTTGGCAGGGGACGGAGGGATGGACTGAAGCTTTCTTT.

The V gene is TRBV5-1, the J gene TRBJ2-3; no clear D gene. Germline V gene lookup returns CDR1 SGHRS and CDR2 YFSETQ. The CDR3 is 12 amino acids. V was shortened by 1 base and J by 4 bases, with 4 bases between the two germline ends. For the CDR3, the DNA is TGCGCCAGCAGCTTGTTGGCAGATACGCAGTATTTT. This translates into CASSLLADTQYF.

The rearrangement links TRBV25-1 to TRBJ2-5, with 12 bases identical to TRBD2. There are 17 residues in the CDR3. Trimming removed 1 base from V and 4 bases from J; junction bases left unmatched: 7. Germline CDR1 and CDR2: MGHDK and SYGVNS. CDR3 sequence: CASSELTSGGFTETQYF. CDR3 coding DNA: TGTGCCAGCAGTGAATTGACTAGCGGGGGATTCACAGAGACCCAGTACTTC.

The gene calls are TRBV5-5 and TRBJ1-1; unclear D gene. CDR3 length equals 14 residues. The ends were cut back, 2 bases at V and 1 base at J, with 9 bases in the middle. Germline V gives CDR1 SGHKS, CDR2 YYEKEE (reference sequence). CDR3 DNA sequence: TGTGCCAGCAGCTTCCTACAGAAGAACACTGAAGCTTTCTTT. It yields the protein CASSFLQKNTEAFF.

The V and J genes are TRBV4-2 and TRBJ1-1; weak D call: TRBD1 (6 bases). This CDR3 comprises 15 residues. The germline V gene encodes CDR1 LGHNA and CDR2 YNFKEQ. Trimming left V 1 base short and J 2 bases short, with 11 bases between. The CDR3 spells CASSQVLRGNTEAFF. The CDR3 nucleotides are TGTGCCAGCAGCCAAGTACTCAGGGGAAACACTGAAGCTTTCTTT.

The DNA of the CDR3 is TGTGCCAGCAGTTTGAGGGGCGGAAACACCATATATTTT. It codes for CASSLRGGNTIYF. V gene TRBV27 combines with J gene TRBJ1-3; tentative D call: TRBD1 (5 bases). Germline CDR1 and CDR2: MNHEY and SMNVEV (reference sequence). The CDR3 is 13 residues long. With 3 bases removed from V and 4 bases from J, the gap between germline ends came to 7 bases.

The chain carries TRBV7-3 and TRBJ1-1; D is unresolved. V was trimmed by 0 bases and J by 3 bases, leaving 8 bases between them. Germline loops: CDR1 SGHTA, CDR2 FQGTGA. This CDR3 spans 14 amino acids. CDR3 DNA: TGTGCCAGCAGCTTAACAGGGTCCTACACTGAAGCTTTCTTT. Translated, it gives CASSLTGSYTEAFF.

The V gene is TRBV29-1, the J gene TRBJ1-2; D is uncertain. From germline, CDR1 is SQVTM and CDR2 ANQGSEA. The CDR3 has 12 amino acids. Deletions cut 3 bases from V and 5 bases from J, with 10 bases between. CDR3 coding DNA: TGCAGCGTTGATTGGCCAGCGTATGGCTACACCTTC. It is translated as CSVDWPAYGYTF.

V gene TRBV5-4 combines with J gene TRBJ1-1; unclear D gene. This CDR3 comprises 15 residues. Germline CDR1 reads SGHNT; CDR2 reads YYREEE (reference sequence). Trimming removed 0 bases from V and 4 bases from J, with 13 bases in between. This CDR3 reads CASSLAEGGRTEAFF. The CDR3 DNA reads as TGTGCCAGCAGCTTGGCTGAGGGAGGGCGCACTGAAGCTTTCTTT.

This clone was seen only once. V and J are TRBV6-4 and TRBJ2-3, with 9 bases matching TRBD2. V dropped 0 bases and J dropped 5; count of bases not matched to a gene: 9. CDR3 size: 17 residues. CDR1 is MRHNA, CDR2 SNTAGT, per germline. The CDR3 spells CASSDSRLAAWGDTQYF. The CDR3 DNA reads TGTGCCAGCAGTGACTCGAGACTAGCGGCCTGGGGAGATACGCAGTATTTT.

The CDR3 DNA reads TGTGCCAGCAGCTTTGGAGGGGGCAAGTCGACCCAGTACTTC. It translates to CASSFGGGKSTQYF. This chain uses TRBV5-6 with TRBJ2-5; perhaps TRBD1 as D (7 bases). CDR3 length equals 14 residues. The ends were cut back, 2 bases at V and 7 bases at J, with 15 bases in the middle. Germline V gene sequence: CDR1 SGHDT, CDR2 YYEEEE.

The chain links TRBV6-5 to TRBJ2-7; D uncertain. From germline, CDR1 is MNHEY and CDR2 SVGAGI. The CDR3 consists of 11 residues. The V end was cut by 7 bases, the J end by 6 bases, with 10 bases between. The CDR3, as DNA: TGTGCCAGCATTTGGCGTGGCGAGCAGTACTTC. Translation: CASIWRGEQYF.

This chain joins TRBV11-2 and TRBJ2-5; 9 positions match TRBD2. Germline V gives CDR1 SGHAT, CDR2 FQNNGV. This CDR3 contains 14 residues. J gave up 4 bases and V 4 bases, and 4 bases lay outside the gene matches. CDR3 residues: CASSSSRGGETQYF. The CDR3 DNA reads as TGTGCCAGCAGCTCATCGCGGGGGGGAGAGACCCAGTACTTC.

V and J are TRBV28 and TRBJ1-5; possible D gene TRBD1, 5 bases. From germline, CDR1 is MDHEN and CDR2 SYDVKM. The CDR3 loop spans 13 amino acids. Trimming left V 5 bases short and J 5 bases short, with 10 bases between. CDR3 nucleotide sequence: TGTGCCAGCAGTAACGCGGGGCATCAGCCCCAGCATTTT. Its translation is CASSNAGHQPQHF.

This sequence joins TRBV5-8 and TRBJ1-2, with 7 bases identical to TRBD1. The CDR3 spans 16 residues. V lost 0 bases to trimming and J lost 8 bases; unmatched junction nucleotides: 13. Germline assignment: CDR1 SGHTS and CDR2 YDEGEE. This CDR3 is CASSLAGTEVWRGYTF. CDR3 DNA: TGTGCCAGCAGCTTGGCCGGGACAGAAGTATGGCGAGGCTACACCTTC.

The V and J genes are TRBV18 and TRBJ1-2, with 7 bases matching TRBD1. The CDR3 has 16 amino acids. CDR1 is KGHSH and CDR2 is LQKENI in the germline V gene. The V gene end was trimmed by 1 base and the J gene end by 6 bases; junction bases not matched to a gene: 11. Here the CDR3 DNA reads TGTGCCAGCTCACCACGTCCTGCACAGGGGATCGATGGCTACACCTTC. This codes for CASSPRPAQGIDGYTF.

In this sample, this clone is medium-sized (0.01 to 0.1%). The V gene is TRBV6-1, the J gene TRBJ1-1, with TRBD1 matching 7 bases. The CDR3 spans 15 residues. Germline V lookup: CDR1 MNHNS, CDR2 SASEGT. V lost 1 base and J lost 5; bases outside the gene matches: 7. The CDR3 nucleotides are TGTGCCAGCAGTGAAGGGGAGGGGGCGGGGACTGAAGCTTTCTTT. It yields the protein CASSEGEGAGTEAFF.

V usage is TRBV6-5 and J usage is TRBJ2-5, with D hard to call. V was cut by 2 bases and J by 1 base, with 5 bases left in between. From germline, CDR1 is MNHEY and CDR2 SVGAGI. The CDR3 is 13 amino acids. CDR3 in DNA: TGTGCCAGCAGTTACGAGAGCCAAGAGACCCAGTACTTC. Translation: CASSYESQETQYF.

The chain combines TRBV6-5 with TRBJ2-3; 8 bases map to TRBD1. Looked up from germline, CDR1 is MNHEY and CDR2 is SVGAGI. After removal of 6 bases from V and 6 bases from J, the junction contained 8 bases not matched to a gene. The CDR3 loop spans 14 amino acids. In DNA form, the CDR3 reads TGTGCCAGCAGAACAGGGGGAGTATCGGATACGCAGTATTTT. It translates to CASRTGGVSDTQYF.

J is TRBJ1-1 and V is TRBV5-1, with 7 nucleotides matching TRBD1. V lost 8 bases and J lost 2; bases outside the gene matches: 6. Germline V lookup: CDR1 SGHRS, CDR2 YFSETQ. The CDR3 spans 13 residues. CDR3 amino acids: CASRQGTNTEAFF. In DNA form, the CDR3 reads TGCGCCAGTAGACAGGGCACAAACACTGAAGCTTTCTTT.

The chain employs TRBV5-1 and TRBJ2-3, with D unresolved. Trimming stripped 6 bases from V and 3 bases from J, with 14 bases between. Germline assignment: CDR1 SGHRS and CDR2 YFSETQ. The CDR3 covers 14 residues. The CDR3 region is CASTRERSTDTQYF. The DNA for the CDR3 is TGCGCCAGCACGCGTGAGAGGTCGACAGATACGCAGTATTTT.

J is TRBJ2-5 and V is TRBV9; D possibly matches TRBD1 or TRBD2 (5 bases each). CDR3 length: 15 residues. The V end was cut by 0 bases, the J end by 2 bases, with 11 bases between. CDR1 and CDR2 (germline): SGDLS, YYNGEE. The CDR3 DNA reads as TGTGCCAGCAGCGTAGCGAGGGGCCCGCAAGAGACCCAGTACTTC. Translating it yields CASSVARGPQETQYF.